A selection of T cell receptor beta chains follows, all from one sample in a study of blood T cell repertoires in COVID-19. Data came from immunoSEQ multiplex PCR; TCRdb stores just in-frame clones and leaves some out. The sample has 200,000 to 300,000 clones; 82% are singletons. The specimen sequenced was peripheral blood. The receptors here all came from an older woman with active or convalescent COVID-19. Both conserved end residues are part of each CDR3. A D gene is named only where the DNA matches it firmly. Part of the rows lack a size; the others show once, few, many or a class for expanded clones.

v_call: TRBV5-1
j_call: TRBJ2-3
clone_size: once
d_call: -
cdr3_aa: CASSLVSVTDTQYF
cdr3_nt: TGCGCCAGCAGCTTGGTTAGTGTCACAGATACGCAGTATTTT

v_call: TRBV29-1
j_call: TRBJ2-1
clone_size: -
d_call: -
cdr3_aa: CSVAWENGQFF
cdr3_nt: TGCAGCGTTGCCTGGGAGAATGGGCAGTTCTTC

v_call: TRBV4-1
j_call: TRBJ1-3
clone_size: -
d_call: TRBD1
cdr3_aa: CASSPGQLSGNTIYF
cdr3_nt: TGCGCCAGCAGCCCGGGACAGCTCTCTGGAAACACCATATATTTT

v_call: TRBV6-1
j_call: TRBJ1-2
clone_size: -
d_call: -
cdr3_aa: CASTEEGRGTF
cdr3_nt: TGTGCCAGCACTGAAGAGGGGCGGGGCACCTTC

v_call: TRBV7-3
j_call: TRBJ2-3
clone_size: -
d_call: TRBD2
cdr3_aa: CASSLTAARGGNTQYF
cdr3_nt: TGTGCCAGCAGCTTAACTGCCGCGCGGGGGGGAAATACGCAGTATTTT

v_call: TRBV19
j_call: TRBJ1-6
clone_size: -
d_call: -
cdr3_aa: CASSAQGNSPLHF
cdr3_nt: TGTGCCAGTAGTGCACAGGGAAATTCACCCCTCCACTTT

v_call: TRBV18
j_call: TRBJ2-1
clone_size: -
d_call: TRBD1
cdr3_aa: CASTWTGQYNEQFF
cdr3_nt: TGTGCCAGCACCTGGACAGGGCAATACAATGAGCAGTTCTTC

v_call: TRBV7-8
j_call: TRBJ2-7
clone_size: -
d_call: -
cdr3_aa: CASSLVPGTYEQYF
cdr3_nt: TGTGCCAGCAGCTTAGTACCCGGGACCTACGAGCAGTACTTC

v_call: TRBV29-1
j_call: TRBJ1-1
clone_size: -
d_call: -
cdr3_aa: CSAERGTTEAFF
cdr3_nt: TGCAGCGCCGAGCGGGGGACCACTGAAGCTTTCTTT

v_call: TRBV7-9
j_call: TRBJ2-5
clone_size: -
d_call: -
cdr3_aa: CASSANRDQETQYF
cdr3_nt: TGTGCCAGCAGCGCGAACAGGGATCAAGAGACCCAGTACTTC

v_call: TRBV20-1
j_call: TRBJ1-1
clone_size: few
d_call: TRBD1
cdr3_aa: CSAWTGGVAFF
cdr3_nt: TGCAGTGCTTGGACAGGGGGCGTTGCTTTCTTT

v_call: TRBV12-5
j_call: TRBJ1-1
clone_size: -
d_call: -
cdr3_aa: CASGPGGIGAFF
cdr3_nt: TGTGCTAGTGGCCCGGGGGGTATAGGAGCTTTCTTT

v_call: TRBV2
j_call: TRBJ2-1
clone_size: few
d_call: TRBD2
cdr3_aa: CASTRAGGHNEQFF
cdr3_nt: TGTGCCAGCACAAGGGCGGGGGGCCACAATGAGCAGTTCTTC

v_call: TRBV19
j_call: TRBJ1-6
clone_size: -
d_call: TRBD1
cdr3_aa: CASRKQGDSSYNSPLHF
cdr3_nt: TGTGCCAGTAGGAAGCAGGGGGACTCCTCCTATAATTCACCCCTCCACTTT

v_call: TRBV7-2
j_call: TRBJ2-7
clone_size: -
d_call: -
cdr3_aa: CASSLSWTVAHEQYF
cdr3_nt: TGTGCCAGCAGCTTATCGTGGACAGTGGCCCACGAGCAGTACTTC

v_call: TRBV6-6
j_call: TRBJ1-2
clone_size: once
d_call: TRBD1
cdr3_aa: CASAPGTVNYGYTF
cdr3_nt: TGTGCCAGCGCCCCGGGGACAGTTAACTATGGCTACACCTTC

v_call: TRBV19
j_call: TRBJ1-2
clone_size: -
d_call: -
cdr3_aa: CASSIDVRTSPNYGYTF
cdr3_nt: TGTGCCAGTAGTATAGATGTAAGGACAAGCCCTAACTATGGCTACACCTTC

v_call: TRBV7-9
j_call: TRBJ1-1
clone_size: -
d_call: -
cdr3_aa: CASSSGNGASEAFF
cdr3_nt: TGTGCCAGCAGCTCGGGGAACGGTGCGTCTGAAGCTTTCTTT

v_call: TRBV11-1
j_call: TRBJ2-5
clone_size: -
d_call: -
cdr3_aa: CASSLASRTWETQYF
cdr3_nt: TGTGCCAGCAGCTTAGCGTCCCGGACTTGGGAGACCCAGTACTTC

v_call: TRBV5-6
j_call: TRBJ2-7
clone_size: -
d_call: TRBD1
cdr3_aa: CASSLAVFRDRTYEQYF
cdr3_nt: TGTGCCAGCAGCTTGGCGGTATTCCGGGACAGGACCTACGAGCAGTACTTC

v_call: TRBV11-3
j_call: TRBJ2-1
clone_size: -
d_call: TRBD2
cdr3_aa: CASSPGLAVYNEQFF
cdr3_nt: TGTGCCAGCAGCCCGGGACTAGCGGTATACAATGAGCAGTTCTTC

v_call: TRBV27
j_call: TRBJ2-5
clone_size: once
d_call: TRBD2
cdr3_aa: CASSLSGGAETQYF
cdr3_nt: TGTGCCAGCAGTTTGAGCGGGGGGGCCGAGACCCAGTACTTC

v_call: TRBV21-1
j_call: TRBJ2-5
clone_size: -
d_call: -
cdr3_aa: CASSKGRVAGVQETQYF
cdr3_nt: TGTGCCAGCAGCAAAGGAAGGGTAGCGGGGGTCCAAGAGACCCAGTACTTC

v_call: TRBV20-1
j_call: TRBJ2-7
clone_size: -
d_call: -
cdr3_aa: CSASDGGRSSYEQYF
cdr3_nt: TGCAGTGCTAGTGACGGGGGGCGAAGCTCCTACGAGCAGTACTTC

v_call: TRBV7-9
j_call: TRBJ1-1
clone_size: -
d_call: -
cdr3_aa: CASSWWGQHTEAFF
cdr3_nt: TGTGCCAGCAGCTGGTGGGGGCAGCACACTGAAGCTTTCTTT

v_call: TRBV1
j_call: TRBJ2-3
clone_size: -
d_call: -
cdr3_aa: CTHGGSTDTQYF
cdr3_nt: TGCACGCACGGCGGGAGCACAGATACGCAGTATTTT

v_call: TRBV30
j_call: TRBJ1-5
clone_size: -
d_call: -
cdr3_aa: CAWSVTGSNQPQHF
cdr3_nt: TGTGCCTGGAGTGTAACAGGCTCCAATCAGCCCCAGCATTTT

v_call: TRBV4-1
j_call: TRBJ1-1
clone_size: once
d_call: -
cdr3_aa: CASSQDQSGTTNTEAFF
cdr3_nt: TGCGCCAGCAGCCAAGATCAATCGGGGACAACGAACACTGAAGCTTTCTTT

v_call: TRBV30
j_call: TRBJ2-1
clone_size: -
d_call: TRBD2
cdr3_aa: CAWSVGGTSGYNEQFF
cdr3_nt: TGTGCCTGGAGTGTAGGGGGGACTAGCGGGTACAATGAGCAGTTCTTC

v_call: TRBV5-4
j_call: TRBJ2-1
clone_size: -
d_call: TRBD2
cdr3_aa: CASSPREGLAFRNEQFF
cdr3_nt: TGTGCCAGCAGCCCACGGGAAGGACTAGCGTTTCGGAATGAGCAGTTCTTC

v_call: TRBV28
j_call: TRBJ1-4
clone_size: few
d_call: TRBD1
cdr3_aa: CASSGQGMSEKLFF
cdr3_nt: TGTGCCAGCAGTGGACAGGGCATGAGTGAAAAACTGTTTTTT

v_call: TRBV2
j_call: TRBJ1-1
clone_size: -
d_call: -
cdr3_aa: CASSALDFVIGTEAFF
cdr3_nt: TGTGCCAGCAGTGCGTTAGACTTTGTGATAGGCACTGAAGCTTTCTTT

v_call: TRBV29-1
j_call: TRBJ2-3
clone_size: -
d_call: -
cdr3_aa: CSVETQRITDTQYF
cdr3_nt: TGCAGCGTTGAAACACAGAGAATCACAGATACGCAGTATTTT

v_call: TRBV10-3
j_call: TRBJ1-6
clone_size: many
d_call: -
cdr3_aa: CAISERSYNSPLHF
cdr3_nt: TGTGCCATCAGTGAACGGAGCTATAATTCACCCCTCCACTTT

v_call: TRBV19
j_call: TRBJ2-7
clone_size: medium-sized
d_call: TRBD2
cdr3_aa: CASSITLGGGMVYEQYF
cdr3_nt: TGTGCCAGTAGTATAACCCTCGGCGGGGGGATGGTATACGAGCAGTACTTC

v_call: TRBV7-2
j_call: TRBJ2-5
clone_size: -
d_call: TRBD2
cdr3_aa: CASSLVGGGPSQETQYF
cdr3_nt: TGTGCCAGCAGCTTAGTCGGGGGGGGCCCCAGCCAAGAGACCCAGTACTTC

v_call: TRBV2
j_call: TRBJ2-5
clone_size: -
d_call: TRBD1
cdr3_aa: CASSSQGARQETQYF
cdr3_nt: TGTGCCAGCAGCTCACAGGGGGCACGGCAAGAGACCCAGTACTTC

v_call: TRBV10-3
j_call: TRBJ2-1
clone_size: -
d_call: -
cdr3_aa: CAISHPSKLVGEQFF
cdr3_nt: TGTGCCATCAGCCATCCTAGCAAGTTAGTAGGTGAGCAGTTCTTC

v_call: TRBV6-2/TRBV6-3
j_call: TRBJ2-7
clone_size: once
d_call: TRBD2
cdr3_aa: CASSYSLSPGLLGYEQYF
cdr3_nt: TGTGCCAGCAGTTACAGCCTGAGTCCGGGACTATTGGGCTACGAGCAGTACTTC

v_call: TRBV4-1
j_call: TRBJ1-2
clone_size: -
d_call: TRBD1
cdr3_aa: CASSQERAETGGADGYTF
cdr3_nt: TGCGCCAGCAGCCAAGAAAGAGCCGAGACAGGGGGCGCGGATGGCTACACCTTC

v_call: TRBV19
j_call: TRBJ1-5
clone_size: -
d_call: -
cdr3_aa: CASSIADYQPQHF
cdr3_nt: TGTGCCAGTAGTATCGCTGACTATCAGCCCCAGCATTTT

v_call: TRBV30
j_call: TRBJ2-2
clone_size: once
d_call: TRBD1
cdr3_aa: CAWQTGANTGELFF
cdr3_nt: TGTGCCTGGCAGACAGGGGCGAACACCGGGGAGCTGTTTTTT

v_call: TRBV18
j_call: TRBJ2-3
clone_size: -
d_call: TRBD2
cdr3_aa: CASSLPSGGSDTQYF
cdr3_nt: TGTGCCAGCTCACTTCCTAGCGGGGGTTCAGATACGCAGTATTTT

v_call: TRBV20-1
j_call: TRBJ1-2
clone_size: -
d_call: -
cdr3_aa: CSARENYGYTF
cdr3_nt: TGCAGTGCTAGGGAGAACTATGGCTACACCTTC